This note documents a single T cell receptor (beta chain) sequence. V gave up 3 bases and J gave up 11 bases, with 16 bases separating them. The CDR3 has 14 amino acids. Germline loops: CDR1 MNHNS, CDR2 SASEGT. This sample was taken from a study of blood T cell repertoires in COVID-19. TCRdb's table, derived via immunoSEQ multiplex PCR, lists solely in-frame clones and lacks some. The sample lists 95,000 to 150,000 clones; about 79% were seen once. The gene calls are TRBV6-1 and TRBJ1-4; D perhaps matches TRBD1 (5 bases). This TCR came from a woman in her seventies with acute or convalescent COVID-19. The sample was peripheral blood. CDR3 coding DNA: TGTGCCAGCAGTGACCCGGGGGGAGGGCAGAAACTGTTTTTT. Translation: CASSDPGGGQKLFF.